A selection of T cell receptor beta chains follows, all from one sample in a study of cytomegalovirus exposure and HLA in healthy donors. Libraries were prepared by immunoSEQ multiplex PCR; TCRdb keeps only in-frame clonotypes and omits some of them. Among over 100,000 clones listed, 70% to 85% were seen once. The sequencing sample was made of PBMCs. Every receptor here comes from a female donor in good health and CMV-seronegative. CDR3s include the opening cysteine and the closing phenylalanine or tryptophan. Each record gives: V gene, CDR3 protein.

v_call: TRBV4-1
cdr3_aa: CASSTYSREETQYF

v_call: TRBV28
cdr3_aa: CASLTRDRGQETQYF

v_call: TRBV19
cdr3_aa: CASSPRAGGPTYEQYF

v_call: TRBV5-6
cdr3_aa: CASSHGGNEQFF

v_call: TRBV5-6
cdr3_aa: CASSVDRATEQFF

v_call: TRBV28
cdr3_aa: CASSLGGTVDTEAFF

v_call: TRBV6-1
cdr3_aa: CASSENLGQGSANEKLFF

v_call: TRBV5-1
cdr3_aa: CASSSGTGVSYEQYF

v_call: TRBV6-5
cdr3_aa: CASSYQQGRPYEQYF

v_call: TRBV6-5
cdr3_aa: CASSSRRGYQETQYF

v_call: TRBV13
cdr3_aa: CASSLGPGQGNYGYTF

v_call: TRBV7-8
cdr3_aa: CASSLQGAIEAFF

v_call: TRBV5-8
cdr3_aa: CASSLLWGEGPDNEQFF

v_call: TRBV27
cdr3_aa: CASSDRGRAFF

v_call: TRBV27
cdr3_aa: CASSSRLAGYEQYF

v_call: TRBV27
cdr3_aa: CASRRSGNTEAFF

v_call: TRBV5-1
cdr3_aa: CASSSGGTEAFF

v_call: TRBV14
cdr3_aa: CASSQASVLTEAFF

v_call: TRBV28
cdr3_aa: CASSPSAGKDTEAFF

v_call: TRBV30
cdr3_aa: CDRAPGELFF

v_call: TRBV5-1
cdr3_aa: CASSTWTVPQYNEQFF

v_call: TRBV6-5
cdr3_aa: CASSYYGQGIYNEQFF

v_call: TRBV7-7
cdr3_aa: CASSPGLAGPYEQYF

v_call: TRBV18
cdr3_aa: CASSPGTGVDTQYF

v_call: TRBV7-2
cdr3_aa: CASSFGRLYNSPLHF

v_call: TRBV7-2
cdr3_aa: CASSLVGRGYNEQFF

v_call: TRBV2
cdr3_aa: CASTKEGVNQPQHF

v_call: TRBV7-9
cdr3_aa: CASSRTGANTGELFF

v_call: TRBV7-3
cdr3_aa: CASSLTGGLGQSEQFF

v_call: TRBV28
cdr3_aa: CASSNSGFYEQYF

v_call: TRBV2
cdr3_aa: CASRGTGAYEQYF

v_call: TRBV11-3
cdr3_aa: CASSLTSGSETQYF

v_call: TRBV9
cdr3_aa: CASSGGREGRIAGELFF

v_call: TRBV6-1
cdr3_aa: CAIGTSGSQYEQYF

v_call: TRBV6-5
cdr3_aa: CASSYGRISYEQYF

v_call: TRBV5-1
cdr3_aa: CASSLGQGGEETQYF

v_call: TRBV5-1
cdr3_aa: CASSLRDSRSSGNTIYF

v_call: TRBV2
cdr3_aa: CASSSIWREATDTQYF

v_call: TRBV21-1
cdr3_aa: CASSPRGRDGCNQPQHF

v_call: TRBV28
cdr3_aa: CASSSLSGSGSSYNEQFF